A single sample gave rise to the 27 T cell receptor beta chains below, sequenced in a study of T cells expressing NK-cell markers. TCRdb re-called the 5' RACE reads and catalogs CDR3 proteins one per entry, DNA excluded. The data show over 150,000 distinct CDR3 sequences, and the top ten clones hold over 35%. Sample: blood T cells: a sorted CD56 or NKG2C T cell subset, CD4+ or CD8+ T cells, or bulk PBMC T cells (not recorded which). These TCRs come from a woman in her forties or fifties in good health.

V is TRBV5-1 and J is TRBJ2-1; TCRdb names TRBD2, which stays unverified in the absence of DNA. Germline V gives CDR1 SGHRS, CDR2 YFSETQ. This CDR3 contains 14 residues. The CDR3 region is CASSLLPGTNEQFF.

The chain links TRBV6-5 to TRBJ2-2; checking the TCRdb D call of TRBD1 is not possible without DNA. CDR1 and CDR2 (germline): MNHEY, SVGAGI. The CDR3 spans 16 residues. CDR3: CASSTTQGFGTGELFF.

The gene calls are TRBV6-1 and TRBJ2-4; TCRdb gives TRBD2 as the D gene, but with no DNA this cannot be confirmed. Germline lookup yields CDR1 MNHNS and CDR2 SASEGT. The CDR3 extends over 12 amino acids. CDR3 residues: CASIGEWDIQYF.

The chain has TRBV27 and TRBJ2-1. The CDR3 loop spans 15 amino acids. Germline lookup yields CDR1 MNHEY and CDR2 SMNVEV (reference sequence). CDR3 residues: CASSLAYGTYNEQFF.

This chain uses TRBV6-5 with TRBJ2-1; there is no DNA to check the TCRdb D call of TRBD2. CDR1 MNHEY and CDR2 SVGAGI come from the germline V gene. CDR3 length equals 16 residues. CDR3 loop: CASSSRTSGRRYEQFF.

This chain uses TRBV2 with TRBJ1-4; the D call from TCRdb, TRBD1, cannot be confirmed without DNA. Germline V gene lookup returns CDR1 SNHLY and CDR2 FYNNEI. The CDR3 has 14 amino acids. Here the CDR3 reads CASDPGDLNEKLFF.

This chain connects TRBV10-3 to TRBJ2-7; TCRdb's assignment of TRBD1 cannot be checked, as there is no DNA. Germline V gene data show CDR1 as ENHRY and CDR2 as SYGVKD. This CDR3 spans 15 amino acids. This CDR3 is CASNPQGLSSYEQYF.

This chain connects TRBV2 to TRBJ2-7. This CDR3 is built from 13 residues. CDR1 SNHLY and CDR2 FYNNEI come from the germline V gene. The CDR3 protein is CASSGSFDYEQYF.

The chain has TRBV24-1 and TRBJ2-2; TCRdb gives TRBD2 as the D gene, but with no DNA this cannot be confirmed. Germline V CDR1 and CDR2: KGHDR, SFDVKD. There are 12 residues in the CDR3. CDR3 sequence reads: CATTAGTGELFF.

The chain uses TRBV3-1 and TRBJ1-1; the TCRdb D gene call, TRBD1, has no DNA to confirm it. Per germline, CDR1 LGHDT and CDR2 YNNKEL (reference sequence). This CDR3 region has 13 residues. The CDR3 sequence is CASSHSGVYEAFF.

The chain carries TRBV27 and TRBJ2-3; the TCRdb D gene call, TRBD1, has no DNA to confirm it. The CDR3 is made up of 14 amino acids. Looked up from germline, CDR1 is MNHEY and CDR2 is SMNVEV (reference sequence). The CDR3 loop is CASTSGTGTDTQYF.

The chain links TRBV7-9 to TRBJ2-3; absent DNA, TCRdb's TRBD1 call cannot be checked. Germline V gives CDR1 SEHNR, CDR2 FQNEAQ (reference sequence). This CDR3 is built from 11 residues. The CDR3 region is CASRRGTTQYF.

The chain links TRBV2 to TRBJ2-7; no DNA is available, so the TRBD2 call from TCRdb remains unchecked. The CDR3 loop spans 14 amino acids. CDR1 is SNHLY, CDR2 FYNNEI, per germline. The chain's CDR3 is CASRPGRDLYEQYF.

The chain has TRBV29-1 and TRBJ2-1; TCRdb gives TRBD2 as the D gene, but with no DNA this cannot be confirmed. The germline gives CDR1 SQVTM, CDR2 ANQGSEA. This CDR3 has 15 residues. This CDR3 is CSVEDPSGMYNEQFF.

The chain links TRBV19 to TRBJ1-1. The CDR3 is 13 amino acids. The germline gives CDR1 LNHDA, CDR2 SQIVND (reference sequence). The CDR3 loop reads CASSLALGTEAFF.

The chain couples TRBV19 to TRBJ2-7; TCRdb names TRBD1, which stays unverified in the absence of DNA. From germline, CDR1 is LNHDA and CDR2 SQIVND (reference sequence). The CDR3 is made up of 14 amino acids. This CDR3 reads CASSAGTGFYEQYF.

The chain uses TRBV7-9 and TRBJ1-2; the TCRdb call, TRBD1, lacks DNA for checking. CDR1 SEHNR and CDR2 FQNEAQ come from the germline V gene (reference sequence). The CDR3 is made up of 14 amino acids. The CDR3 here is CASSLVPGPYGYTF.

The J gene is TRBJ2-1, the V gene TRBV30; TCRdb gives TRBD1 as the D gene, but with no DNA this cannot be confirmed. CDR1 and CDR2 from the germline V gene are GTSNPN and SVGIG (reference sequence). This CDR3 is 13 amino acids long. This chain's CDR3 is CAWSGTQGAEQFF.

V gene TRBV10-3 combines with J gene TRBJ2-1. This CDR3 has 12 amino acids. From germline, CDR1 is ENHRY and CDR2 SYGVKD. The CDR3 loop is CAISEGLGEQFF.

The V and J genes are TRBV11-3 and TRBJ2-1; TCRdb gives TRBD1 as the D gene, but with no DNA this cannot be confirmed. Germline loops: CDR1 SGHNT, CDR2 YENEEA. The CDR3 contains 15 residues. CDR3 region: CASSPPGSLNNEQFF.

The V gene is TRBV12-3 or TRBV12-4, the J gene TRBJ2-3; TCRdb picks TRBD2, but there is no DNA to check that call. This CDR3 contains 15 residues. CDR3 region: CASSPTSGYTDTQYF.

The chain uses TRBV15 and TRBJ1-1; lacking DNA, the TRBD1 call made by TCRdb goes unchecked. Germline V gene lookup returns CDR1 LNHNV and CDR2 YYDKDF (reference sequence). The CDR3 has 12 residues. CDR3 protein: CATSPGGTEAFF.

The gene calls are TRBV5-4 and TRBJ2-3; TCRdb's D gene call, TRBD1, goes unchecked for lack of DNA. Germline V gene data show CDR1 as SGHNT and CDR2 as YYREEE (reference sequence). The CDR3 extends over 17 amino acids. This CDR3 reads CASSSDPDRGHTDTQYF.

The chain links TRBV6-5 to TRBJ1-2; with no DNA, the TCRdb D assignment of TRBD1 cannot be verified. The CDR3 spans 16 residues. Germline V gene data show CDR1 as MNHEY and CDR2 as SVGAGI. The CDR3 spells CASSYVTSGTVYGYTF.

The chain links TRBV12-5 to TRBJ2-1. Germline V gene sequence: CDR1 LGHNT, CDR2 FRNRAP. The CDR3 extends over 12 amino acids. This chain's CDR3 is CASGLNPNEQFF.

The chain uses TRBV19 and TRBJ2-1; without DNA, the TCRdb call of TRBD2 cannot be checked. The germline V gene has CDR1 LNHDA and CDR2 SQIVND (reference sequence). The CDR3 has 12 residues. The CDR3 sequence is CATAFSYNEQFF.

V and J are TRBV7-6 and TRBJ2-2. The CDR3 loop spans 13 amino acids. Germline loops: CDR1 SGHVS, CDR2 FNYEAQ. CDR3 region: CASSAVNTGELFF.